Shown below are 6 T cell receptor beta chains from a single sample sequenced in a study of naive and memory T cell subsets. An equimolar mix of two oligonucleotides served as the beta constant-region primer for TRBC1 and TRBC2. TCRdb fed the UMI-ligation and nested PCR reads into MiXCR, producing one record per CDR3 protein. The sample holds 77,000 or so distinct CDR3 sequences; around 13% are singletons and the top ten take approximately 0.84%. The sequencing sample was made of central memory CD4+ T cells from blood. The receptors come from a human donor in good health.

This chain links TRBV7-2 with TRBJ2-7, with D perhaps TRBD2 (7 bases). Trimming took off 5 bases at V and 6 bases at J, with 20 bases between the two ends. Germline CDR1 reads SGHTA; CDR2 reads FQGNSA. This CDR3 spans 15 amino acids. CDR3 residues: CASSGGGASASEQYF. The DNA of the CDR3 is TGTGCCAGCAGCGGAGGGGGGGCTTCAGCTAGCGAGCAGTACTTC.

In its sample, this clonotype was seen many times. The gene calls are TRBV28 and TRBJ2-7, with TRBD2 matching 11 bases. This CDR3 is 16 amino acids long. V shed 5 bases, J shed 1 base, and the junction held 7 bases outside the gene matches. Germline V gene lookup returns CDR1 MDHEN and CDR2 SYDVKM. The CDR3 coding sequence is TGTGCCAGCAGTCCCGGACTAGCGGGCCCATCCTACGAGCAGTACTTC. Protein sequence: CASSPGLAGPSYEQYF.

This clonotype was observed many times. V and J are TRBV20-1 and TRBJ2-7; D may be TRBD2 (5 bases). In germline, CDR1 is DFQATT, CDR2 SNEGSKA (reference sequence). The V gene lost 3 bases and the J gene lost 4 bases, with 13 bases spanning the gap. There are 13 residues in the CDR3. The CDR3: CSASGDYLYEQYF. DNA for the CDR3: TGCAGTGCTAGCGGCGACTACCTATACGAGCAGTACTTC.

This clonotype was observed a handful of times. This chain connects TRBV7-9 to TRBJ2-3, with D tentatively TRBD2 (6 bases). The CDR3 is 14 amino acids. The germline V gene has CDR1 SEHNR and CDR2 FQNEAQ (reference sequence). V was trimmed by 3 bases and J by 3 bases, leaving 10 bases between them. CDR3 coding DNA: TGTGCCAGCAGCTTGGGAGCGGGTACAGATACGCAGTATTTT. This codes for CASSLGAGTDTQYF.

This clonotype was seen a handful of times. The J gene is TRBJ1-1, the V gene TRBV29-1; D uncertain. The germline V gene has CDR1 SQVTM and CDR2 ANQGSEA. The CDR3 has 13 amino acids. V lost 1 base and J 1 base, leaving 7 bases between the germline ends. CDR3 nucleotides: TGCAGCGTTGAAGGGCAAAGGAACACTGAAGCTTTCTTT. Its protein is CSVEGQRNTEAFF.

This clonotype was counted between two and nine times. The rearrangement joins TRBV28 to TRBJ2-2; 9 bases line up with TRBD2. Germline V gene data show CDR1 as MDHEN and CDR2 as SYDVKM. V gave up 3 bases and J gave up 3 bases; unmatched junction bases: 5. This CDR3 has 16 residues. The CDR3: CASSFLAGGDTGELFF. As DNA, the CDR3 is TGTGCCAGCAGTTTTTTGGCGGGAGGGGACACCGGGGAGCTGTTTTTT.